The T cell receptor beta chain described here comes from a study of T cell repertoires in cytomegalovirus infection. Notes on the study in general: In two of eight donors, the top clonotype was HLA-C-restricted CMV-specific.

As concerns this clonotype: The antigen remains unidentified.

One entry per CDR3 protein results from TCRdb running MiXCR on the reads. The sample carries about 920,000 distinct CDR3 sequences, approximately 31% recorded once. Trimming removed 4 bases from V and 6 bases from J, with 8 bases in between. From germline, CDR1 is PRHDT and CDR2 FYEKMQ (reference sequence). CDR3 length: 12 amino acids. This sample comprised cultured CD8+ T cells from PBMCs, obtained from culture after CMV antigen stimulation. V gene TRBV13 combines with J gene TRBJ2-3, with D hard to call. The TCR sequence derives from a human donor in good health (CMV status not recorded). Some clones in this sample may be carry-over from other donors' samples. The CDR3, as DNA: TGTGCCAGCAGCTACTGGACCGATACGCAGTATTTT. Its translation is CASSYWTDTQYF.